What follows describes a single T cell receptor beta chain. These data come from a study of blood T cell repertoires in COVID-19. Across the whole study: Samples representing acute and convalescent COVID-19 were sourced from the United States, Italy and Spain. In each case, the material was cDNA or gDNA derived from T cells, B-cell-depleted T cells, or PBMCs.

How the authors handled the data: The authors estimated nucleated cell counts from reference gene primer amplification. The method was immunoSEQ multiplex PCR; TCRdb's version includes in-frame clones alone and lacks a portion of them. The DNA was the basis for D and trimming; V, J and clone size are from that table. The repertoire has some 14,000 clones, more than 70% of them found once; the top ten carry roughly 15%. Looked up from germline, CDR1 is SEHNR and CDR2 is FQNEAQ (reference sequence). CDR3 length: 14 amino acids. The V and J ends lost 5 bases and 3 bases respectively, with 13 bases between them.

The clonotype was recovered from a human donor in a cohort sampled during active COVID-19. Input material: peripheral blood. The chain couples TRBV7-9 to TRBJ2-5, with D possibly matching TRBD1 (5 bases). CDR3 residues: CASSPLIQEETQYF. CDR3 DNA: TGTGCCAGCAGCCCTCTGATACAGGAAGAGACCCAGTACTTC.